This T cell receptor (beta chain) is from a study of T cell responses to AZD1222 COVID-19 vaccine (dated by TCRdb to the early 2020s). For the study in its entirety: TCR sequencing was performed for roughly 240 trial participants, of whom around 200 were given two doses of AZD1222 and approximately 25 were given two doses of MenACWY control vaccine. Trial participants were enrolled by age into 18-55, 56-69 and 70-plus year subgroups, with 148, 28 and 57 TCR-sequenced participants respectively.

The CDR3 regions of human TCRbeta chains were analyzed by immunosequencing. In the original analysis: Repertoire TCRs were matched against a reference library of SARS-CoV-2-specific TCRs generated with the MIRA antigen-specificity platform. Breadth was defined as the fraction of unique TCRs that were SARS-CoV-2-associated. Depth was defined as the fraction of total T cells that were SARS-CoV-2-associated. Using the MIRA data, every spike-specific TCR was mapped to the spike region that the TCR reacted to and assigned to either a CD4 or a CD8 class. Log10-transformed breadth and depth values were compared by one-way ANOVA with Sidak's multiple comparisons tests. TCRdb holds this immuneACCESS table with in-frame rearrangements only. Some clones are missing; in checked studies, unresolved V genes explain under half, and the rest has no known cause. The V and J calls and clone size are taken from that table; D and trimming were inferred from the DNA. Within this sample are some 130,000 clones, with about 82% of them counted one time only. The ten largest make up approximately 8% of the sample.

What the time point label conveys for this sample: about 28 days (+/-7) after the second vaccine dose. The treatment or condition label corresponds to: meningococcal conjugate vaccine given as trial control. Vaccinee samples were obtained from the UK trials COV001 and COV002, which included a single-blind randomized controlled phase 2/3 trial of AZD1222 (ChAdOx1 nCoV-19) in healthy adults. Trial participant PBMC samples were collected at day 0 and day 28 after the second dose for TCRbeta chain sequencing. Study-wide conclusions, independent of this receptor: Because no samples from the day 14 peak response were available, repertoires could be characterized only after the peak T cell response. Participants were mostly white British and included more females than males, and it was suggested by the authors that clonal diversity may have been underestimated. Conclusions about previously exposed vaccinees are limited because only five to seven AZD1222 recipients were SARS-CoV-2 seropositive at baseline. After two AZD1222 doses, spike-specific TCR breadth and depth were significantly higher than at day 0 and than in MenACWY recipients. The whole spike protein was spanned by vaccine-associated CD4 TCRs, and dominant responses were seen in regions 160-218 and 743-854. The 56-69-year group was small, and its depth increase did not reach significance, likely because of low power. Reportedly, almost half of the unique spike-specific TCRs recognized epitopes lying outside the regions that are mutated in the B.1.351 and B.1.1.7 variants.

A remark on this clone: The antigen this receptor binds is unknown. Nothing much larger sits one base from this clone, and base qualities are not available.

Inclusive of the bounding cysteine and phenylalanine, the CDR3 is 14 residues long. Only the CDR3 portion is preserved as DNA: 42 bases, with reading frame beginning at the first base. CDR1 and CDR2 (LNHNV, YYDKDF) derive from the germline V gene (reference sequence). V drops 0 bases and J drops 1 base, leaving 6 bases in between. Specimen: peripheral blood, collected 28 days after the second dose of the MenACWY control vaccine. This clonotype was sampled from an adult who received the MenACWY meningococcal vaccine as a control. The rearranged chain carries TRBV15 and TRBJ2-5; the D gene remains uncertain. The bases are TGTGCCACCAGCAGAGATCGCGCCCAAGAGACCCAGTACTTC. It translates as CATSRDRAQETQYF.